Listed below are T cell receptor beta chains from one sample, sequenced in a study of blood T cell repertoires in COVID-19. Using immunoSEQ multiplex PCR, the repertoire was profiled, and TCRdb retains in-frame clones only, with some absent. The sample carries 55,000 to 75,000 clones, 65% to 90% recorded once. Sequencing was done on a sample of peripheral blood. Every receptor here comes from an older man with active COVID-19. Both conserved end residues are part of each CDR3. The order of the fields is J gene, clone size, D gene, V gene, CDR3 protein, CDR3 DNA. A D gene is named only where the DNA matches it firmly. Only part of the rows carry a size: once, few, many, or a class if the clone is expanded.

>TRBJ1-5|.|.|TRBV11-1
CASSPSGVGQPQHF
TGTGCCAGCAGCCCATCCGGGGTGGGTCAGCCCCAGCATTTT
>TRBJ2-1|.|.|TRBV7-3
CASSLNTLYNEQFF
TGTGCCAGCAGCTTAAATACTCTCTACAATGAGCAGTTCTTC
>TRBJ2-7|few|TRBD1|TRBV29-1
CSVVLTGQGMSYEQYF
TGCAGCGTTGTACTCACCGGACAGGGTATGTCCTACGAGCAGTACTTC
>TRBJ2-3|.|.|TRBV28
CASTSANGATQYF
TGTGCCAGCACTTCGGCGAATGGGGCTACGCAGTATTTT
>TRBJ1-2|.|.|TRBV10-3
CAIRSDSTRYGYTF
TGTGCCATCAGATCGGACAGCACTCGCTATGGCTACACCTTC
>TRBJ1-6|.|.|TRBV7-6
CASSQRENSPLHF
TGTGCCAGCAGCCAGCGGGAGAATTCACCCCTCCACTTT
>TRBJ1-2|.|TRBD1|TRBV6-6
CASRPQGASYGYTF
TGTGCCAGCAGACCACAGGGGGCTAGCTATGGCTACACCTTC
>TRBJ1-3|.|TRBD1|TRBV29-1
CSVRLGTANTIYF
TGCAGCGTTCGACTAGGGACAGCAAACACCATATATTTT
>TRBJ2-7|.|.|TRBV28
CASKTGQLSEQYF
TGTGCCAGCAAGACGGGACAACTGTCCGAGCAGTACTTC
>TRBJ2-7|once|.|TRBV18
CASSPGVGAGSYEQYF
TGTGCCAGCTCACCAGGAGTTGGGGCCGGCTCCTACGAGCAGTACTTC
>TRBJ2-1|.|.|TRBV7-9
CASSLVLAPGNEQFF
TGTGCCAGCAGCTTAGTACTAGCTCCGGGCAATGAGCAGTTCTTC
>TRBJ2-6|.|.|TRBV5-6
CASSLVAGANVLTF
TGTGCCAGCAGCTTGGTAGCTGGGGCCAACGTCCTGACTTTC
>TRBJ1-6|.|.|TRBV18
CASSPTYRDNSPLHF
TGTGCCAGCTCACCAACTTACAGGGATAATTCACCCCTCCACTTT
>TRBJ2-7|.|TRBD2|TRBV10-3
CAIRLGLAGESSHEQYF
TGTGCCATCAGACTCGGACTAGCGGGAGAAAGTTCCCACGAGCAGTACTTC
>TRBJ1-1|many|TRBD1|TRBV4-1
CASSQFFPGQWAFF
TGCGCCAGCAGCCAGTTCTTCCCGGGACAGTGGGCTTTCTTT
>TRBJ2-3|.|.|TRBV2
CASNPRGGQFSTDTQYF
TGTGCCAGCAACCCTCGGGGGGGACAGTTTAGCACAGATACGCAGTATTTT
>TRBJ2-3|.|.|TRBV14
CASSQVAGTSTDTQYF
TGTGCCAGCAGCCAAGTTGCGGGTACTAGCACAGATACGCAGTATTTT
>TRBJ2-7|.|.|TRBV27
CASSLRSGLGALEQYF
TGTGCCAGCAGTTTAAGGTCAGGTTTGGGAGCGCTCGAGCAGTACTTC
>TRBJ2-3|.|TRBD2|TRBV5-1
CASRSRLAGKDTQYF
TGCGCCAGCAGAAGTAGGCTAGCGGGAAAAGATACGCAGTATTTT
>TRBJ2-2|.|.|TRBV5-1
CASSSRDFGELFF
TGCGCCAGCAGCTCGAGGGACTTCGGGGAGCTGTTTTTT
>TRBJ2-7|once|.|TRBV5-6
CASSATASYEQYF
TGTGCCAGCAGCGCGACAGCCTCCTACGAGCAGTACTTC
>TRBJ1-4|.|.|TRBV7-9
CASSLNLQPSTNEKLFF
TGTGCCAGCAGCCTCAACCTACAGCCGTCAACTAATGAAAAACTGTTTTTT
>TRBJ2-1|.|TRBD2|TRBV28
CASSTQFGGRSYNEQFF
TGTGCCAGCAGCACTCAATTTGGCGGGAGGTCCTACAATGAGCAGTTCTTC
>TRBJ1-5|.|.|TRBV4-1
CASSQALYNQPQHF
TGCGCCAGCAGCCAAGCTTTATACAATCAGCCCCAGCATTTT
>TRBJ2-3|.|TRBD1|TRBV7-9
CASTGQGSTDTQYF
TGTGCCAGCACGGGACAGGGGAGCACAGATACGCAGTATTTT
>TRBJ2-3|.|.|TRBV16
CASSQSAGSTDTQYF
TGTGCCAGCAGCCAATCGGCGGGAAGCACAGATACGCAGTATTTT
>TRBJ1-5|.|TRBD1|TRBV6-4
CASSDGTGRGRPQHF
TGTGCCAGCAGTGACGGGACAGGGCGGGGCCGGCCCCAGCATTTT
>TRBJ1-2|.|TRBD1|TRBV3-1/TRBV3-2
CASSNGQGYGYTF
TGTGCCAGCAGCAACGGACAGGGATATGGCTACACCTTC
>TRBJ1-3|once|.|TRBV5-6
CASSPDFSGNTIYF
TGTGCCAGCAGCCCAGATTTCTCTGGAAACACCATATATTTT
>TRBJ2-7|.|.|TRBV4-3
CASSQDLSGTYEQYF
TGCGCCAGCAGCCAAGATTTGAGCGGTACCTACGAGCAGTACTTC
>TRBJ2-7|.|TRBD1|TRBV6-5
CASRNQGALAYEQYF
TGTGCCAGCAGAAACCAGGGGGCTCTGGCCTACGAGCAGTACTTC
>TRBJ2-1|.|TRBD2|TRBV30
CARGRLAGYSYNEQFF
TGTGCCCGGGGCCGACTAGCGGGCTACTCCTACAATGAGCAGTTCTTC
>TRBJ1-4|.|.|TRBV7-8
CASSLGYAGARNEKLFF
TGTGCCAGCAGCTTAGGTTACGCAGGGGCCCGAAATGAAAAACTGTTTTTT
>TRBJ2-6|.|.|TRBV12-5
CASGGGTGANVLTF
TGTGCTAGTGGCGGGGGTACGGGGGCCAACGTCCTGACTTTC
>TRBJ2-7|.|TRBD2|TRBV5-1
CASSPSGRSSYEQYF
TGCGCCAGCAGCCCGAGCGGGAGAAGCTCCTACGAGCAGTACTTC